The clone carrying this T cell receptor (beta chain) was detected only a few times. Measured with immunoSEQ multiplex PCR; TCRdb has only the in-frame clones, and not every one. The sample shows about 120,000 clones, approximately 88% of them seen only once. Germline CDR1 reads SNHLY; CDR2 reads FYNNEI. This CDR3 contains 12 residues. V dropped 4 bases and J dropped 4 bases, with 7 bases sitting between them. This entry comes from a study of cytomegalovirus exposure and HLA in healthy donors. The sequence came from a woman aged 18 to 35 in good health and CMV-seropositive. The sequencing input was PBMCs. The chain recombines TRBV2 with TRBJ1-2; the D gene is possibly TRBD1 (6 bases). CDR3 sequence reads: CASSADSYGYTF. The DNA for the CDR3 is TGTGCCAGCAGTGCGGACAGCTATGGCTACACCTTC.